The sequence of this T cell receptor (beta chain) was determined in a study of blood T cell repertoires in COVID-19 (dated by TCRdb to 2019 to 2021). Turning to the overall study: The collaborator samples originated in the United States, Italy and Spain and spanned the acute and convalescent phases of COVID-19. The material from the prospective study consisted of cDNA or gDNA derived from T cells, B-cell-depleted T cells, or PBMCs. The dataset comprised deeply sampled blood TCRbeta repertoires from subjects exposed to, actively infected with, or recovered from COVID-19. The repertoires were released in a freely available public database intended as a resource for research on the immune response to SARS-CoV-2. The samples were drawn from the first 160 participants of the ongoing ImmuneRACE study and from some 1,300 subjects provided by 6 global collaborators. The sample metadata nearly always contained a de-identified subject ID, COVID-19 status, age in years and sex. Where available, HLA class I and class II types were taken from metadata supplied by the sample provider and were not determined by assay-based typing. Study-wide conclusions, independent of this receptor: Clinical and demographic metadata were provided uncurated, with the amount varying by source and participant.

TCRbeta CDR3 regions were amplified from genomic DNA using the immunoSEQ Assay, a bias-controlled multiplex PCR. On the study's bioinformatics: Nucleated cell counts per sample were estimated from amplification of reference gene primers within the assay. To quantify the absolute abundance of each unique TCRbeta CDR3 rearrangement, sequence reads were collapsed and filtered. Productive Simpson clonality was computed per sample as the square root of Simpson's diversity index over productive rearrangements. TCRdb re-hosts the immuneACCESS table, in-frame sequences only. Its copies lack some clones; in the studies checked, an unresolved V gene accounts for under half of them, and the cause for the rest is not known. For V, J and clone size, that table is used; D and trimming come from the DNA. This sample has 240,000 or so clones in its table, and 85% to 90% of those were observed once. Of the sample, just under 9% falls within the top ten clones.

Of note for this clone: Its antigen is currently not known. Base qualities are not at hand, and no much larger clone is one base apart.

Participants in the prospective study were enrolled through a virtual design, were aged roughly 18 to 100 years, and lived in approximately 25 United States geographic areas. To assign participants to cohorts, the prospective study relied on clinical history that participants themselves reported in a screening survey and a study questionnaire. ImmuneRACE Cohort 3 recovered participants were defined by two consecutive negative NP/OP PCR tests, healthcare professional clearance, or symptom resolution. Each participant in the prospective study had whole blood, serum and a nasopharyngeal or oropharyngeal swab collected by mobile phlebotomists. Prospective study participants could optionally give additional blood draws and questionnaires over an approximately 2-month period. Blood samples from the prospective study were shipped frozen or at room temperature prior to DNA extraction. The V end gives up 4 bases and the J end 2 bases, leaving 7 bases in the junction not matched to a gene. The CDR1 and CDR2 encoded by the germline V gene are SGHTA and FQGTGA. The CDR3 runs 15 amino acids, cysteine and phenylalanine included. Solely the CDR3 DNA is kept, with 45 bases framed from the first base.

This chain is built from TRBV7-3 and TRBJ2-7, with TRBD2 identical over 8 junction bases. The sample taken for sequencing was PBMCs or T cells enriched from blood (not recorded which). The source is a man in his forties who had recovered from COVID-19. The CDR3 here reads CASSSPGGGAYEQYF. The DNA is TGTGCCAGCAGCTCCCCGGGGGGGGGAGCCTACGAGCAGTACTTC.